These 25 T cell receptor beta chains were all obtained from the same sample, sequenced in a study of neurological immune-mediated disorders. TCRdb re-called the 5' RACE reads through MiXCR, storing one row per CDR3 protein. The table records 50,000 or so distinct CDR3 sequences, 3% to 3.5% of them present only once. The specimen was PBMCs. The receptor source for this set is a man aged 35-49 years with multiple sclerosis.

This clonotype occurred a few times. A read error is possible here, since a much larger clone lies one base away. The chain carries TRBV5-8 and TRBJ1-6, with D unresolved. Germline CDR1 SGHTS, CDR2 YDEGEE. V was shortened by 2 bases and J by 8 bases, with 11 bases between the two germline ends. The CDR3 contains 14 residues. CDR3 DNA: TGTGCCAGCAGCTTAGGTCTAACTCATTCACCCCTCCACTTT. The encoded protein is CASSLGLTHSPLHF. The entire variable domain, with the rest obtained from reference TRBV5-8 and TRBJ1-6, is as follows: EAGVTQSPTHLIKTRGQQATLRCSPISGHTSVYWYQQALGLGLQFLLWYDEGEERNRGNFPPRFSGRQFPNYSSELNVNALELEDSALYLCASSLGLTHSPLHFGNGTRLTVT.

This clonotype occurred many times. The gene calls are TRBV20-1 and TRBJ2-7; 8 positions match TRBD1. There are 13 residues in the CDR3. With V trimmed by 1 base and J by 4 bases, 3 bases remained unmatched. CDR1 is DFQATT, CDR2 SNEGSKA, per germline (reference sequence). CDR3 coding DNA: TGCAGTGCTAGAGGACAGGGGATATACGAGCAGTACTTC. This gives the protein CSARGQGIYEQYF.

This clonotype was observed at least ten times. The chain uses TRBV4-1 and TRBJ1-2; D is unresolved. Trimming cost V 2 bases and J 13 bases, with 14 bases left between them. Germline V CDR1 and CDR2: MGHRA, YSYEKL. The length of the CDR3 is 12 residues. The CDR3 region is CASSQHGRLLTF. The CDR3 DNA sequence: TGCGCCAGCAGCCAACACGGACGGCTTCTCACCTTC.

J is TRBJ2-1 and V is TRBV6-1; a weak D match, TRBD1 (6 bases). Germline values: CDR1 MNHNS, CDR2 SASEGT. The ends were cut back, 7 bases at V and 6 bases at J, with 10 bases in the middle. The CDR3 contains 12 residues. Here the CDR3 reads CASTVRGNEQFF. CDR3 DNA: TGTGCCAGCACAGTCAGGGGCAATGAGCAGTTCTTC.

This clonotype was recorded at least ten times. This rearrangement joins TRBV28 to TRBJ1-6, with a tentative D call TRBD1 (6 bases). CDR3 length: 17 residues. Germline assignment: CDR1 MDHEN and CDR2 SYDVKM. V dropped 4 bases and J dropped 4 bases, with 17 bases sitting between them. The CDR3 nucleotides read TGTGCCAGCAGTTCCACAGGGTTAATCGAGTATAATTCACCCCTCCACTTT. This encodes CASSSTGLIEYNSPLHF.

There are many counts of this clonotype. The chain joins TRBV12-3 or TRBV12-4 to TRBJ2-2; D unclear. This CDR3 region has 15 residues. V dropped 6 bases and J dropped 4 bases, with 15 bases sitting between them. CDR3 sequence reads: CASSPYFIGTGELFF. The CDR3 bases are TGTGCCAGCAGCCCGTACTTCATCGGCACCGGGGAGCTGTTTTTT.

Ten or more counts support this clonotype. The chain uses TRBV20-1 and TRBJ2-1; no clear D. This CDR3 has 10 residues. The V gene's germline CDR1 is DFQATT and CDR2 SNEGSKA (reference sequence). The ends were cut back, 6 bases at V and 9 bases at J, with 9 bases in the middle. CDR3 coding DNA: TGCAGTGCCCTCGAAGGTGAGCAGTTCTTC. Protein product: CSALEGEQFF.

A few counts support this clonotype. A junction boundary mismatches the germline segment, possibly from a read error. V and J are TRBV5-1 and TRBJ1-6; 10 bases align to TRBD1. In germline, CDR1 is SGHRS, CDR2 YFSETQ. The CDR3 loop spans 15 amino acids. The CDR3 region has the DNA TGCGCCATCGGGACAGGGGTAGAGAGCAATTCACCCCTCAACTTT. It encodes CAIGTGVESNSPLNF.

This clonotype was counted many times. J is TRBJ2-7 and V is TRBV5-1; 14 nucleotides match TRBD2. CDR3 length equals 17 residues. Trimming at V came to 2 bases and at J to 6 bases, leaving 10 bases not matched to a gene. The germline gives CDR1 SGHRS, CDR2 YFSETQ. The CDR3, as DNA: TGCGCCAGCAGCTTCCGACTAGCGGGGGGGCCGTACGGCGAGCAGTACTTC. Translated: CASSFRLAGGPYGEQYF.

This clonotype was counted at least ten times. This chain's CDR3 is CSGNLNTEAFF. DNA of the CDR3: TGCAGCGGGAATTTGAACACTGAAGCTTTCTTT. This chain links TRBV29-1 with TRBJ1-1; D not certain. Trimming shortened V by 7 bases and J by 0 bases, and 6 bases separated the two germline ends. Germline CDR1 and CDR2: SQVTM and ANQGSEA. The CDR3 extends over 11 amino acids.

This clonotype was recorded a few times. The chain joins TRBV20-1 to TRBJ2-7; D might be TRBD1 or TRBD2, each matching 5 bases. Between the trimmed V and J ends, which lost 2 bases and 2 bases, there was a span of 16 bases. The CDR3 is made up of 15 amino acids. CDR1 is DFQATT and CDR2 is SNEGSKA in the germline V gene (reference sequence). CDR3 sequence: CSARRGGETAYEQYF. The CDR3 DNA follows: TGCAGTGCTAGACGGGGCGGTGAAACCGCCTACGAGCAGTACTTC.

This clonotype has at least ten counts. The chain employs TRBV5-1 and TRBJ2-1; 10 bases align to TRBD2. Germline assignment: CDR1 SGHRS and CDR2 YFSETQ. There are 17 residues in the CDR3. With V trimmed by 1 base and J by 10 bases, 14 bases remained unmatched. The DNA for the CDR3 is TGCGCCAGCAGCTTGTTCACCGGGACTAGCGCTAGCGGGGAGCAGTTCTTC. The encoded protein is CASSLFTGTSASGEQFF. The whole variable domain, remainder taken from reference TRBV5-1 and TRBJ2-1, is KAGVTQTPRYLIKTRGQQVTLSCSPISGHRSVSWYQQTPGQGLQFLFEYFSETQRNKGNFPGRFSGRQFSNSRSEMNVSTLELGDSALYLCASSLFTGTSASGEQFFGPGTRLTVL.

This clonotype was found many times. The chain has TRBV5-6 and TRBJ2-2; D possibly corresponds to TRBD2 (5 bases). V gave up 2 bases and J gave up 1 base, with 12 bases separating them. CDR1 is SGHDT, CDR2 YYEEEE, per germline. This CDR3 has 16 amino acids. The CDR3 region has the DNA TGTGCCAGCAGCTTTCAAGGACTTGGGAACACCGGGGAGCTGTTTTTT. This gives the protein CASSFQGLGNTGELFF. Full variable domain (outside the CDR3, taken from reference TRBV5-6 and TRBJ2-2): DAGVTQSPTHLIKTRGQQVTLRCSPKSGHDTVSWYQQALGQGPQFIFQYYEEEERQRGNFPDRFSGHQFPNYSSELNVNALLLGDSALYLCASSFQGLGNTGELFFGEGSRLTVL.

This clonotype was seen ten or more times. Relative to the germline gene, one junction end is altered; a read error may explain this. Here the CDR3 reads CASSRSAGAIQPQNF. For the CDR3, the DNA is TGTGCCAGCAGTAGAAGCGCAGGGGCGATTCAGCCCCAGAATTTT. The chain links TRBV28 to TRBJ1-5, with a tentative D call TRBD1 (6 bases). Germline V gives CDR1 MDHEN, CDR2 SYDVKM. The CDR3 has 15 amino acids.

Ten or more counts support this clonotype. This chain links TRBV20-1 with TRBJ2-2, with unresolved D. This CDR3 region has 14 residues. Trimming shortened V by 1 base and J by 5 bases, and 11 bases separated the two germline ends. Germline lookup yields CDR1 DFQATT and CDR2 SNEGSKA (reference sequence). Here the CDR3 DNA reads TGCAGTGCTAGAGGCCAGGCACTAACCGGGGAGCTGTTTTTT. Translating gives CSARGQALTGELFF.

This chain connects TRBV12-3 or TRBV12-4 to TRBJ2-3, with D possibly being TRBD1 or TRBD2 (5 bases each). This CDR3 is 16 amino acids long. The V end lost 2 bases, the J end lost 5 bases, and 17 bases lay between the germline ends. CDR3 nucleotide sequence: TGTGCCAGCAGTTTACAGGGAGCCAACCCTATAGATACGCAGTATTTT. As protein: CASSLQGANPIDTQYF.

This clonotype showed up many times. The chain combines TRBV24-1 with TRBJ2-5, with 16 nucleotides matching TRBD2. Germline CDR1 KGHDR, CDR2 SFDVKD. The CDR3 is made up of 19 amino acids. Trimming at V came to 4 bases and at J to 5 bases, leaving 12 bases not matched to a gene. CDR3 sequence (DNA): TGTGCCACCAGTGACGGGACTAGCGGGGGGGCCACGGTCTGGGAGACCCAGTACTTC. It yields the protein CATSDGTSGGATVWETQYF.

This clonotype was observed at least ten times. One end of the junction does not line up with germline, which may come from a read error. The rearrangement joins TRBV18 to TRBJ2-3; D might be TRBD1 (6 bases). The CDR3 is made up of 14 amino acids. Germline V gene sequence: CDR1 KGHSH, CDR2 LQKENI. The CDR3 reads CASSPPDSKDTQYF. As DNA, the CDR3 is TGTGCCAGCTCACCACCGGACAGCAAAGATACGCAGTATTTT.

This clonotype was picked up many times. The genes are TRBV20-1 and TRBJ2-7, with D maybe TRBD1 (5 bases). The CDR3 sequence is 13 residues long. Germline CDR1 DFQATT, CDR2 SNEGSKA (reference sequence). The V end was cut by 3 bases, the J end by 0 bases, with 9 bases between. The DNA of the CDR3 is TGCAGTGCTAGGGCTAGGGGCTCCTACGAGCAGTACTTC. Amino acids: CSARARGSYEQYF.

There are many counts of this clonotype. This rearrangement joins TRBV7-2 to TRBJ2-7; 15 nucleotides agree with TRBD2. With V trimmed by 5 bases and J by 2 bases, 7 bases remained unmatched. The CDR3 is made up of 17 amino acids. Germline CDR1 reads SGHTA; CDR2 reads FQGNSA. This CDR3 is CASSPRTSGGAAYEQYF. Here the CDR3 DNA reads TGTGCCAGCAGCCCCCGGACTAGCGGGGGGGCCGCCTACGAGCAGTACTTC.

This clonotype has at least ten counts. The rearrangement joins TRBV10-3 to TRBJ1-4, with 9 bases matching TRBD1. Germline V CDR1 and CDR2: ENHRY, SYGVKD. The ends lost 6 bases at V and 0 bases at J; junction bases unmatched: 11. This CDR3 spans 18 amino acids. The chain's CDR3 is CAISPGQGPLATNEKLFF. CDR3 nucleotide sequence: TGTGCCATCAGCCCGGGACAGGGCCCTCTTGCAACTAATGAAAAACTGTTTTTT.

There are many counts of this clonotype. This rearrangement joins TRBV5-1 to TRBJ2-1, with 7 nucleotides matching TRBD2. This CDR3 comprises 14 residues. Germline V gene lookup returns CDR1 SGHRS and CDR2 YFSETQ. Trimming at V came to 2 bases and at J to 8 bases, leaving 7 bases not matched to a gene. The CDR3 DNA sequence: TGCGCCAGCAGCTTTAGGACTAGGGTAGATGAGCAGTTCTTC. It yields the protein CASSFRTRVDEQFF.

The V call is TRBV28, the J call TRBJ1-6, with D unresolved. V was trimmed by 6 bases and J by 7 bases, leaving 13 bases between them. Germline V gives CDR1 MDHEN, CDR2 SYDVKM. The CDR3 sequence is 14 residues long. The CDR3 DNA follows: TGTGCCAGCAGCCAAGGGCGAAAAAATTCACCCCTCCACTTT. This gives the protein CASSQGRKNSPLHF. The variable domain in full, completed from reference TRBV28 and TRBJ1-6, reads DVKVTQSSRYLVKRTGEKVFLECVQDMDHENMFWYRQDPGLGLRLIYFSYDVKMKEKGDIPEGYSVSREKKERFSLILESASTNQTSMYLCASSQGRKNSPLHFGNGTRLTVT.

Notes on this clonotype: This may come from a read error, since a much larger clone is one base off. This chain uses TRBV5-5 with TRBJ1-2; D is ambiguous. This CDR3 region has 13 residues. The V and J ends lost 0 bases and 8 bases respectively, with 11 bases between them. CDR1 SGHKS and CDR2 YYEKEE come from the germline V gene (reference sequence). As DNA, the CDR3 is TGTGCCAGCAGCTTGGGAAAGGCGACCGGCTACACCTTC. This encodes CASSLGKATGYTF. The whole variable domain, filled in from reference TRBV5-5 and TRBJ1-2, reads DAGVTQSPTHLIKTRGQQVTLRCSPISGHKSVSWYQQVLGQGPQFIFQYYEKEERGRGNFPDRFSARQFPNYSSELNVNALLLGDSALYLCASSLGKATGYTFGSGTRLTVV.

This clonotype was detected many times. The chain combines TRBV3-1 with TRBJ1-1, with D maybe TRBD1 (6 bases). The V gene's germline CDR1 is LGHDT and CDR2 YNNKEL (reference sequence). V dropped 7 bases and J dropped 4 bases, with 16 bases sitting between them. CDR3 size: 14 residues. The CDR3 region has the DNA TGTGCCAGCACCCCTATAGGAGGGGGCACTGAAGCTTTCTTT. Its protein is CASTPIGGGTEAFF.